This record concerns one T cell receptor beta chain sequence. The antigen is not known. Investigators isolated RNA and reverse transcribed it into cDNA to act as the sequencing template. Generated by immunoSEQ multiplex PCR, the TCRdb table keeps only in-frame clones and is missing some. The sample carries 11,000 or so clones, over 60% recorded once. This entry comes from a study of CD8+ T cells in alopecia areata. About the research overall: A regimen of oral tofacitinib, 5 to 10 mg twice daily, was given to treated patients. The study's findings and limits: Relative to normal scalp, lesional scalp, especially alopecia totalis/universalis, showed higher clonality. Alphabeta T cells residing in normal skin are also sequenced in scalp samples. Possibly because of HLA-related factors, TCR sharing was less clear across patients than in mice.

Those with alopecia areata gave lesional scalp punch biopsies and peripheral blood. The CDR3 extends over 14 amino acids. V shed 0 bases and J shed 0 bases, with 6 bases lying between them. Germline V gives CDR1 GTSNPN, CDR2 SVGIG (reference sequence). The chain carries TRBV30 and TRBJ2-1; D perhaps matches TRBD2 (6 bases). This receptor was taken from a human donor with alopecia areata. Sequencing was carried out using skin. The CDR3 is CAWSVGGSYNEQFF. The CDR3 nucleotides read TGTGCCTGGAGTGTGGGGGGCTCCTACAATGAGCAGTTCTTC. Full variable domain (outside the CDR3, taken from reference TRBV30 and TRBJ2-1): SQTIHQWPATLVQPVGSPLSLECTVEGTSNPNLYWYRQAAGRGLQLLFYSVGIGQISSEVPQNLSASRPQDRQFILSSKKLLLSDSGFYLCAWSVGGSYNEQFFGPGTRLTVL.